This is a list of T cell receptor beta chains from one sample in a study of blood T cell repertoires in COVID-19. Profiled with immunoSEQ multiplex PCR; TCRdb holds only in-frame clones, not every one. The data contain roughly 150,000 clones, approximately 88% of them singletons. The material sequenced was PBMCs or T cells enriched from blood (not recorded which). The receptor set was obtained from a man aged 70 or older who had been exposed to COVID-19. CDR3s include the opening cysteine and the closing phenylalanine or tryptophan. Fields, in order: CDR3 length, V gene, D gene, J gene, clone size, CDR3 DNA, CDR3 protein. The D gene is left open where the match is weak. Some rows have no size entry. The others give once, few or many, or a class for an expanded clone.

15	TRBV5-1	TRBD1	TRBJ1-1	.	TGCGCCAGCAGCTACCGGACAGGGGACGGCGCTGAAGCTTTCTTT	CASSYRTGDGAEAFF
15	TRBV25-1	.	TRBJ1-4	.	TGTGCCAGCAGTGACCGGGTGGCAACTAATGAAAAACTGTTTTTT	CASSDRVATNEKLFF
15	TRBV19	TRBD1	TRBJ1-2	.	TGTGCCAGTAGTGCTTGGGACAGGGGAGAGCATGGCTACACCTTC	CASSAWDRGEHGYTF
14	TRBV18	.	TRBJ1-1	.	TGTGCCAGCTCACGAGAGCCCATGAACACTGAAGCTTTCTTT	CASSREPMNTEAFF
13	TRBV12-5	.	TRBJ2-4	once	TGTGCTAGTGGTTTGGTCGGGGAAAACATTCAGTACTTC	CASGLVGENIQYF
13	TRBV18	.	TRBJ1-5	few	TGTGCCAGCTCACCGGGGGGAGGTCAGCCCCAGCATTTT	CASSPGGGQPQHF
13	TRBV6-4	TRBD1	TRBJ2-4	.	TGTGCCAGCAGCCAGACAGGGGAAAACATTCAGTACTTC	CASSQTGENIQYF
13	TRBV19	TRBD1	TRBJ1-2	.	TGTGCCAGTCGTGACAGGGGATCCTATGGCTACACCTTC	CASRDRGSYGYTF
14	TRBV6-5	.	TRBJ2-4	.	TGTGCCAGCAGTATCGGTATCGCCAAAAACATTCAGTACTTC	CASSIGIAKNIQYF
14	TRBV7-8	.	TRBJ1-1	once	TGTGCCAGCGCACTCGGACACTCGAACACTGAAGCTTTCTTT	CASALGHSNTEAFF
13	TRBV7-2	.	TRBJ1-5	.	TGTGCCAGCAGCTCCTCTAGCAATCAGCCCCAGCATTTT	CASSSSSNQPQHF
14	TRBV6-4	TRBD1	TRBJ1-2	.	TGTGCCAGCAGTGCGGGACAGGGGAACTATGGCTACACCTTC	CASSAGQGNYGYTF
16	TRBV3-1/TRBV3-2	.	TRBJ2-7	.	TGTGCCAGCAGCCGGGTCGGCCGGGGGACTGACTACGAGCAGTACTTC	CASSRVGRGTDYEQYF
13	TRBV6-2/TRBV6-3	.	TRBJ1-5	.	TGTGCCAGCAGCCGCAGGGTCGGTCAGCCCCAGCATTTT	CASSRRVGQPQHF
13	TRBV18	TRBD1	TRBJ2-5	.	TGTGCCAGCTCACTGGGACAGAAAGAGACCCAGTACTTC	CASSLGQKETQYF
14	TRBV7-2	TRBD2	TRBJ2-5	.	TGTGCCAGCAGCTTGACTAGCGGGATGGAGACCCAGTACTTC	CASSLTSGMETQYF
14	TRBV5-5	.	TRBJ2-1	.	TGTGCCAGCAGCCTCGGGGTTTCCTACAATGAGCAGTTCTTC	CASSLGVSYNEQFF
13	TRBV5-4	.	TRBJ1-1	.	TGTGCCAGCAGCTCCAGGGAGAACACTGAAGCTTTCTTT	CASSSRENTEAFF
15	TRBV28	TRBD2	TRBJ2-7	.	TGTGCCAGCAGTTTATCACGCGGGAGGGCCTACGAGCAGTACTTC	CASSLSRGRAYEQYF
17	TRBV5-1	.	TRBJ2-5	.	TGCGCCAGCAGTTTGACCCCCGGACAGCCCATCGGTGAGACCCAGTACTTC	CASSLTPGQPIGETQYF
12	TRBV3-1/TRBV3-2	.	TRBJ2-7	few	TGTGCCAGCAGAAAGGAGTCCTACGAGCAGTACTTC	CASRKESYEQYF
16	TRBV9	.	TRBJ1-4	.	TGTGCCAGCAGCGCCTTGACGGGGGAAACTAATGAAAAACTGTTTTTT	CASSALTGETNEKLFF
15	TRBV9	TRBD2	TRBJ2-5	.	TGTGCCAGCAGCGTAGACGGGACTAGCGGAGAGACCCAGTACTTC	CASSVDGTSGETQYF
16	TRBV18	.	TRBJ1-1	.	TGTGCCAGCTCACCACAAGGTCCAGGGCCTAACACTGAAGCTTTCTTT	CASSPQGPGPNTEAFF
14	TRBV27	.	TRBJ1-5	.	TGTGCCAGCAGCCAAATGAGGGGCAATCAGCCCCAGCATTTT	CASSQMRGNQPQHF
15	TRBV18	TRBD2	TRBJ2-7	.	TGTGCCAGCTCACCAGGGGCTAGCGGGGTTTACGAGCAGTACTTC	CASSPGASGVYEQYF
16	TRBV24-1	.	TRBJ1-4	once	TGTGCCACCAGCCAGGGACTCTGGGCTTCGAATGAAAAACTGTTTTTT	CATSQGLWASNEKLFF
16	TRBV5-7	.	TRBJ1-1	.	TGTGCCAGCAGCTTTTCGTACCAGAACGTGAACACTGAAGCTTTCTTT	CASSFSYQNVNTEAFF
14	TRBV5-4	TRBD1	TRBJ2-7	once	TGTGCCAGCAGCTTGCAGGGGGCGTTCTACGAGCAGTACTTC	CASSLQGAFYEQYF
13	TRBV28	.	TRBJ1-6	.	TGTGCCAGCTTGAGCTCCTATAATTCACCCCTCCACTTT	CASLSSYNSPLHF
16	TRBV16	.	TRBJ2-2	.	TGTGCCAGCAGCCCCCGTGCAGCGGGGAACACCGGGGAGCTGTTTTTT	CASSPRAAGNTGELFF
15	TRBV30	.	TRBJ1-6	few	TGTGCCTGGAGTGCTACCTTCTTCACTGATTCACCCCTCCACTTT	CAWSATFFTDSPLHF
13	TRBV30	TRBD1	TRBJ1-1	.	TGTGCCTGGATGGGACAGGTGAACACTGAAGCTTTCTTT	CAWMGQVNTEAFF
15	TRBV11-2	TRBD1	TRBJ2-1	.	TGTGCCAGCAGCTCTGGGACAGGGCACGGCAATGAGCAGTTCTTC	CASSSGTGHGNEQFF
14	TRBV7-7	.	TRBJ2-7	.	TGTGCCAGCAGCTTAACGGACAACTCCTACGAGCAGTACTTC	CASSLTDNSYEQYF
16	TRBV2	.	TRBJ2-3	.	TGTGCCAGCGACCCAACGGCGGGGTCCTCCACAGATACGCAGTATTTT	CASDPTAGSSTDTQYF
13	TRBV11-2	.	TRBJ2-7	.	TGTGCCAGCAGCTCAGGACTGGCATACGAGCAGTACTTC	CASSSGLAYEQYF
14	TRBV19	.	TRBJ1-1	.	TGTGCCAGTAGTTATGACCCGAGGAGCACTGAAGCTTTCTTT	CASSYDPRSTEAFF